Given below is one TCR beta chain in context. The CDR3 extends over 12 amino acids. Trimming took off 5 bases at V and 8 bases at J, with 15 bases between the two ends. Germline V lookup: CDR1 DFQATT, CDR2 SNEGSKA (reference sequence). The sample originates from a study of human T cells and chemical hapten exposure. Background on the study: Enrolled patients were predominantly female and had alopecia areata, totalis or universalis.

Authors' processing steps: A typical sample had roughly 96,000 TCRs, with roughly 23,224 to 690,600 overall. TCRdb re-analysed the RACE reads in MiXCR, keeping a single row per CDR3 protein. The V and J calls and clone size are TCRdb's, not the authors'. Of 60,000 to 70,000 distinct CDR3 sequences listed, roughly 9.8% are singletons. Time point given: pre-sensitization, week 0. Described treatment: therapeutic diphenylcyclopropenone sensitization with weekly scalp DPC. The source was whole blood, collected in connection with sensitization to the hapten diphenylcyclopropenone (DPC). The TCR originated in a woman aged 50 to 60 with alopecia areata. Some clones in this sample may be carry-over from other donors' samples. V usage is TRBV20-1 and J usage is TRBJ1-1; tentative D call: TRBD1 (5 bases). In nucleotides, the CDR3 is TGCAGTGCTGGCCCGGGGGTTACAGAAGCTTTCTTT. Translating gives CSAGPGVTEAFF.